These 11 T cell receptor beta chains share one sample of origin, sequenced in a study of cytomegalovirus exposure and HLA in healthy donors. The primer mix had 60 Vbeta and 13 Jbeta primers. Method: immunoSEQ multiplex PCR; TCRdb's copy keeps in-frame clones and lacks some. In the table there are about 130,000 clones, 81% of which are singletons. Sequenced input: PBMCs. The receptor set was obtained from a man in his late teens or twenties in good health and CMV-seronegative.

This sequence joins TRBV5-1 and TRBJ2-5; D is possibly TRBD1 (5 bases). Deletions cut 4 bases from V and 4 bases from J, with 20 bases between. CDR1 is SGHRS, CDR2 YFSETQ, per germline. CDR3 length: 16 residues. As DNA, the CDR3 is TGCGCCAGCAGCCGACGGACCGACAGTCTGGGAGAGACCCAGTACTTC. It translates to CASSRRTDSLGETQYF.

This chain joins TRBV11-2 and TRBJ1-6; D is unclear. The CDR3 totals 14 residues. Trimming removed 0 bases from V and 5 bases from J, with 5 bases in between. In germline, CDR1 is SGHAT, CDR2 FQNNGV. DNA of the CDR3: TGTGCCAGCAGCTTAGAGCCTAATAATTCACCCCTCCACTTT. Translation: CASSLEPNNSPLHF.

V usage is TRBV18 and J usage is TRBJ2-7; D is possibly TRBD2 (6 bases). The germline gives CDR1 KGHSH, CDR2 LQKENI. The germline V and J ends were trimmed by 2 bases and 5 bases, with 16 bases remaining between them. The CDR3 runs 15 residues. DNA for the CDR3: TGTGCCAGCTCACCAACGGAGGGGATAGTCCACGAGCAGTACTTC. As protein: CASSPTEGIVHEQYF. Full variable domain (remainder filled in from reference TRBV18 and TRBJ2-7): NAGVMQNPRHLVRRRGQEARLRCSPMKGHSHVYWYRQLPEEGLKFMVYLQKENIIDESGMPKERFSAEFPKEGPSILRIQQVVRGDSAAYFCASSPTEGIVHEQYFGPGTRLTVT.

J is TRBJ2-7 and V is TRBV7-2; weak D call: TRBD1 (5 bases). Looked up from germline, CDR1 is SGHTA and CDR2 is FQGNSA. V was trimmed by 1 base and J by 3 bases, leaving 10 bases between them. The CDR3 runs 14 residues. CDR3 protein: CASSLEQESYEQYF. The CDR3 DNA is TGTGCCAGCAGCTTAGAACAGGAAAGCTACGAGCAGTACTTC.

This chain uses TRBV7-8 with TRBJ2-7, with 8 bases identical to TRBD1. The V gene end was trimmed by 7 bases and the J gene end by 3 bases; junction bases not matched to a gene: 14. This CDR3 is 16 amino acids long. CDR1 and CDR2 (germline): SGHVS, FQNEAQ. The CDR3 DNA is TGTGCCAGCAACTCTTATAAGGGACAGGTCGACTACGAGCAGTACTTC. It yields the protein CASNSYKGQVDYEQYF.

The chain employs TRBV14 and TRBJ1-6, with D perhaps matching TRBD1 (6 bases). The CDR3 runs to 18 residues. The ends were cut back, 3 bases at V and 0 bases at J, with 15 bases in the middle. Germline CDR1 SGHDN, CDR2 FVKESK. The chain's CDR3 is CASSQKTGPSSYNSPLHF. The CDR3 nucleotides are TGTGCCAGCAGCCAGAAGACAGGCCCAAGCTCCTATAATTCACCCCTCCACTTT.

This clone has only a few counts. J is TRBJ1-2 and V is TRBV29-1; 8 positions agree with TRBD1. V was pared by 6 bases and J by 8 bases, with 8 bases of the junction left unmatched. CDR1 is SQVTM and CDR2 is ANQGSEA in the germline V gene. The CDR3 is made up of 12 amino acids. CDR3 bases: TGCAGCGTACTAGACAGGGGCAAAGGCTACACCTTC. Translated: CSVLDRGKGYTF.

This clone was detected once. The chain links TRBV5-4 to TRBJ1-5; D not resolved. Germline CDR1 is SGHNT and CDR2 is YYREEE (reference sequence). The CDR3 is 14 amino acids. Trimming took off 4 bases at V and 5 bases at J, with 13 bases between the two ends. The CDR3 DNA follows: TGTGCCAGCAGCAACCGGGATTCGCATCAGCCCCAGCATTTT. This sequence encodes CASSNRDSHQPQHF.

The chain carries TRBV7-6 and TRBJ1-4, with TRBD1 as a possible D gene (5 bases). The CDR3 is 16 amino acids. V was trimmed by 5 bases and J by 3 bases, leaving 16 bases between them. Looked up from germline, CDR1 is SGHVS and CDR2 is FNYEAQ. CDR3 sequence: CASSPRRGAANEKLFF. The CDR3 DNA is TGTGCCAGCAGCCCCCGCCGCGGGGCGGCTAATGAAAAACTGTTTTTT.

This clone was seen a few times. The rearrangement joins TRBV6-5 to TRBJ1-2; no firm D call. Germline V gene data show CDR1 as MNHEY and CDR2 as SVGAGI. V lost 6 bases, J lost 2 bases, and 16 bases lay in between. The CDR3 loop spans 15 amino acids. The CDR3 reads CASRPTENLNYGYTF. CDR3 DNA: TGTGCCAGCAGACCGACTGAAAATCTAAACTATGGCTACACCTTC.

This chain links TRBV7-9 with TRBJ1-2; 8 nucleotides line up with TRBD1. This CDR3 has 13 residues. Germline trimming cut 5 bases from V and 2 bases from J; bases unmatched to any gene: 1. Germline lookup yields CDR1 SEHNR and CDR2 FQNEAQ (reference sequence). The CDR3 DNA reads TGTGCCAGCAGCCGGACAGGGAACTATGGCTACACCTTC. Translating it yields CASSRTGNYGYTF.